This T cell receptor (beta chain) was recovered during a study of blood T cell repertoires in COVID-19. The wider study: Samples came from the United States, Italy and Spain, spanning acute and convalescent COVID-19.

The CDR3 runs 15 residues. The germline gives CDR1 KGHDR, CDR2 SFDVKD. The V gene end was trimmed by 4 bases and the J gene end by 3 bases; junction bases not matched to a gene: 5. This clone was found once. Per the original methods: Cell counts per sample came from amplifying reference gene primers. The method was immunoSEQ multiplex PCR; TCRdb's version includes in-frame clones alone and lacks a portion of them. V and J calls plus clone size are reproduced from that table; the DNA served to infer D and trimming. The data show 270,000 or so clones, 85% to 90% seen once. The sequencing input was PBMCs or T cells enriched from blood (not recorded which). The gene calls are TRBV24-1 and TRBJ1-5; 7 bases match TRBD1. This sequence originates from a woman in her thirties with acute COVID-19. The CDR3: CATSDTGTVNQPQHF. The CDR3 DNA follows: TGTGCCACCAGTGACACCGGGACAGTCAATCAGCCCCAGCATTTT.